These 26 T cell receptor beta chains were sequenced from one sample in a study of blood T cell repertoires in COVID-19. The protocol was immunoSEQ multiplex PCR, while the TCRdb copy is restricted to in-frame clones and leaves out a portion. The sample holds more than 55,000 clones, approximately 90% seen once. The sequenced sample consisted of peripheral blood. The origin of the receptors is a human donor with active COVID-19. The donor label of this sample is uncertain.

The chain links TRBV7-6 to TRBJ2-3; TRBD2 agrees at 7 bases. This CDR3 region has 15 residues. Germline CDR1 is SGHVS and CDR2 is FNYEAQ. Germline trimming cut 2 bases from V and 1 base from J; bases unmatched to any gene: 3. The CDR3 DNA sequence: TGTGCCAGCAGCTTAAGACTAGCCGGCACAGATACGCAGTATTTT. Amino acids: CASSLRLAGTDTQYF.

The CDR3, as DNA: TGTGCCAGCAGCTTAGGCGAGGGTCCCTATGGCTACACCTTC. Translated: CASSLGEGPYGYTF. The chain is built from TRBV7-6 and TRBJ1-2; D is ambiguous. The CDR3 runs 14 residues. V was cut by 1 base and J by 4 bases, with 10 bases left in between. CDR1 and CDR2 from the germline V gene are SGHVS and FNYEAQ.

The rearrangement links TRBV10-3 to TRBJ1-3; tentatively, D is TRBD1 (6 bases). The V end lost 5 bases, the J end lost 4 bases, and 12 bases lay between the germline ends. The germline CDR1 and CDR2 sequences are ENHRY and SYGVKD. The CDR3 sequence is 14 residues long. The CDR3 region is CAISSGAPGNTIYF. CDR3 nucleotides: TGTGCCATCAGTTCAGGGGCACCGGGAAACACCATATATTTT.

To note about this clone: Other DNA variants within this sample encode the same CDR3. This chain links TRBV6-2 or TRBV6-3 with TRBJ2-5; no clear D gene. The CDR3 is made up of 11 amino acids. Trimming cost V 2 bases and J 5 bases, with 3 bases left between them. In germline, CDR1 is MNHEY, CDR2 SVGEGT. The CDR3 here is CASSYPETQYF. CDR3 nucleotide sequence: TGTGCCAGCAGTTACCCGGAGACCCAGTACTTC.

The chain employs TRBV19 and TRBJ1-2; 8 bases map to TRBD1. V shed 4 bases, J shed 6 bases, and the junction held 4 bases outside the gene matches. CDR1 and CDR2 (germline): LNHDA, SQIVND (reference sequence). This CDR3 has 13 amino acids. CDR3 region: CASSSTGGNGYTF. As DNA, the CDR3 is TGTGCCAGTAGTAGTACAGGGGGAAATGGCTACACCTTC.

The CDR3 reads CASSLGQGSADTQYF. For the CDR3, the DNA is TGTGCCAGCAGCCTAGGACAGGGGAGCGCAGATACGCAGTATTTT. The J gene is TRBJ2-3, the V gene TRBV6-6; 9 bases are shared with TRBD1. The germline V gene encodes CDR1 MNHNY and CDR2 SVGAGI (reference sequence). V lost 6 bases to trimming and J lost 4 bases; unmatched junction nucleotides: 8. The CDR3 runs to 15 residues.

DNA for the CDR3: TGTGCCAGCAGCTTACCACTAGGCGAGCAGTACTTC. Translating it yields CASSLPLGEQYF. The chain recombines TRBV11-2 with TRBJ2-7; D is perhaps TRBD2 (5 bases). The CDR3 is 12 residues long. CDR1 is SGHAT and CDR2 is FQNNGV in the germline V gene. With 2 bases removed from V and 6 bases from J, the gap between germline ends came to 8 bases.

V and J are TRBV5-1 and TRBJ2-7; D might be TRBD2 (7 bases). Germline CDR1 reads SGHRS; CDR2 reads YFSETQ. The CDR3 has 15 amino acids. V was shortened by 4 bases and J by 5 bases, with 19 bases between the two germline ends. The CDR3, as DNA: TGCGCCAGCAGCCCTTTAAGGGGGGGTCCAAACGAGCAGTACTTC. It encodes CASSPLRGGPNEQYF.

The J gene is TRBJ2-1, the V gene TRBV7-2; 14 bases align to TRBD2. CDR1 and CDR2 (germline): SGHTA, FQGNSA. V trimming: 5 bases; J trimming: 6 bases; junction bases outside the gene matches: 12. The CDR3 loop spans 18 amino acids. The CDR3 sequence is CASSLVGTSGRFGNEQFF. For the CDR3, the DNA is TGTGCCAGCAGCCTAGTCGGGACTAGCGGGAGATTCGGCAATGAGCAGTTCTTC. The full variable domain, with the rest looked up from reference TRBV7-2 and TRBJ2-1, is GAGVSQSPSNKVTEKGKDVELRCDPISGHTALYWYRQSLGQGLEFLIYFQGNSAPDKSGLPSDRFSAERTGGSVSTLTIQRTQQEDSAVYLCASSLVGTSGRFGNEQFFGPGTRLTVL.

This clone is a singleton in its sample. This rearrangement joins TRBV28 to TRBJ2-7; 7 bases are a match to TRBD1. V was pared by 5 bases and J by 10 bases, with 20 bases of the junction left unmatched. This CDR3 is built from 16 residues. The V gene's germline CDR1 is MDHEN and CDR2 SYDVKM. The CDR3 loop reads CASSRGGSQLLIGQYF. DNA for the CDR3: TGTGCCAGCAGTAGAGGGGGCAGTCAGCTTCTAATCGGTCAGTACTTC.

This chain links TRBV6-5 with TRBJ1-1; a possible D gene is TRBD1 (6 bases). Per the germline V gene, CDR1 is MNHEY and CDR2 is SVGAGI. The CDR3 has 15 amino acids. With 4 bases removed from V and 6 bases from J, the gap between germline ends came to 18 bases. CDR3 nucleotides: TGTGCCAGCAGTTGGATGGAGGGGGGGAAGCCTGAAGCTTTCTTT. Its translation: CASSWMEGGKPEAFF.

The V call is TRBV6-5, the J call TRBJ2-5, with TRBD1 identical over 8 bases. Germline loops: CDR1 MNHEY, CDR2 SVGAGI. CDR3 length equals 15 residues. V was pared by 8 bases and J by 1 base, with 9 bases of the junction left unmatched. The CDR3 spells CASGTGGAGQETQYF. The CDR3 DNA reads TGTGCCAGCGGAACAGGGGGTGCTGGCCAAGAGACCCAGTACTTC.

CDR3 residues: CASSQDPRTAPNQPQHF. The CDR3, as DNA: TGCGCCAGCAGCCAAGATCCCCGGACAGCGCCCAATCAGCCCCAGCATTTT. This chain uses TRBV4-3 with TRBJ1-5, with a tentative D call TRBD1 (6 bases). The germline CDR1 and CDR2 sequences are LGHNA and YSLEER. Deletions cut 0 bases from V and 3 bases from J, with 15 bases between. The CDR3 runs to 17 residues.

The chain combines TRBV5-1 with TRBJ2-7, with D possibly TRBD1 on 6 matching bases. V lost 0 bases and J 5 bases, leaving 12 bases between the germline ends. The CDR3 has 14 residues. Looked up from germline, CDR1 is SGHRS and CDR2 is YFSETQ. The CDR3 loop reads CASSLVTGHDEQYF. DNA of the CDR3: TGCGCCAGCAGCTTGGTTACAGGGCACGACGAGCAGTACTTC.

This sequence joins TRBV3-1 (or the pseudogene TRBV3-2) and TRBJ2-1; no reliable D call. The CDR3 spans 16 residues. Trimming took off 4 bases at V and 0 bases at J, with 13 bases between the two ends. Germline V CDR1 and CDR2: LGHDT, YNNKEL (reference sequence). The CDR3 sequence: CASSLEPGSSYNEQFF. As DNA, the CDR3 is TGTGCCAGCAGCCTCGAACCTGGCAGCTCCTACAATGAGCAGTTCTTC.

The CDR3 protein is CASSLGSRQATYEQYF. CDR3 nucleotide sequence: TGTGCCAGCAGCTTAGGTAGTAGGCAGGCTACCTACGAGCAGTACTTC. This rearrangement joins TRBV11-2 to TRBJ2-7; D not resolved. Germline V gene data show CDR1 as SGHAT and CDR2 as FQNNGV. The CDR3 totals 16 residues. V was trimmed by 1 base and J by 2 bases, leaving 15 bases between them. Supplemented by reference TRBV11-2 and TRBJ2-7, the full variable domain reads EAGVAQSPRYKIIEKRQSVAFWCNPISGHATLYWYQQILGQGPKLLIQFQNNGVVDDSQLPKDRFSAERLKGVDSTLKIQPAKLEDSAVYLCASSLGSRQATYEQYFGPGTRLTVT.

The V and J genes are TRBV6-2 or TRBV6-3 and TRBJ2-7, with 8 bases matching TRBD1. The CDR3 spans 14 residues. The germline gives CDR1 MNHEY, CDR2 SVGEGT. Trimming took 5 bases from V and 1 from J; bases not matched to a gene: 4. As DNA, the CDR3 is TGTGCCAGCAGTCAGACAGGGGAATCCTACGAGCAGTACTTC. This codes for CASSQTGESYEQYF.

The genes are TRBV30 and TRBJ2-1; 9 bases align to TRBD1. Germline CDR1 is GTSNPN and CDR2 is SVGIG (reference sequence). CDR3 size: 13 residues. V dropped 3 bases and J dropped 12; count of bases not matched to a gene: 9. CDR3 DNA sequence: TGTGCCTGGAGGCGACAGGGGGGGGATGGGCAGTTCTTC. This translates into CAWRRQGGDGQFF.

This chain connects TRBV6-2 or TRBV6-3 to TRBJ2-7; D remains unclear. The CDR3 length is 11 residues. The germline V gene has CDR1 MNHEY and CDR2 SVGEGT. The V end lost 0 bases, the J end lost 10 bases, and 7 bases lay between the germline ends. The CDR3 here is CASSYSLAQYF. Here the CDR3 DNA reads TGTGCCAGCAGTTACTCTTTAGCTCAGTACTTC.

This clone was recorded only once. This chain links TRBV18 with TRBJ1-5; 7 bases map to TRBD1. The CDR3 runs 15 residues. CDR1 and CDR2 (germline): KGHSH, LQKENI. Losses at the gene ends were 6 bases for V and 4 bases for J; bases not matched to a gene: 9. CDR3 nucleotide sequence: TGTGCCAGCTCGCCCGGGCAGGGGGGAAATCAGCCCCAGCATTTT. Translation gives CASSPGQGGNQPQHF. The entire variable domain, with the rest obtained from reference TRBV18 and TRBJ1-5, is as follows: NAGVMQNPRHLVRRRGQEARLRCSPMKGHSHVYWYRQLPEEGLKFMVYLQKENIIDESGMPKERFSAEFPKEGPSILRIQQVVRGDSAAYFCASSPGQGGNQPQHFGDGTRLSIL.

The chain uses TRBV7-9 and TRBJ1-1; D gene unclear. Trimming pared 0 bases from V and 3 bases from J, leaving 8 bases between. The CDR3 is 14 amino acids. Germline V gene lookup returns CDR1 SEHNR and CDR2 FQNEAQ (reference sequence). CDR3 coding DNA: TGTGCCAGCAGCTTAGCCCGGTTGTACACTGAAGCTTTCTTT. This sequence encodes CASSLARLYTEAFF.

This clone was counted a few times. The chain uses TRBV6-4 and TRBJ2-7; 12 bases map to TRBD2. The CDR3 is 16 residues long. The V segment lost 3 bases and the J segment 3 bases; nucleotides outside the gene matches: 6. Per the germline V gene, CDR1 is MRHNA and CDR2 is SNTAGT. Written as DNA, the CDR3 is TGTGCCAGCAGTGAACTAGCGGGGGGCGGGCTCTACGAGCAGTACTTC. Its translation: CASSELAGGGLYEQYF.

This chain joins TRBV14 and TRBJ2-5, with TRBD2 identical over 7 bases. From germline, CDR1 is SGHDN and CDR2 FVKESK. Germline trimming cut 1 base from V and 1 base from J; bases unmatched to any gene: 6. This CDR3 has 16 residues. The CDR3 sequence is CASSQGAGGIQETQYF. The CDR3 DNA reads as TGTGCCAGCAGCCAAGGTGCCGGGGGGATCCAAGAGACCCAGTACTTC.

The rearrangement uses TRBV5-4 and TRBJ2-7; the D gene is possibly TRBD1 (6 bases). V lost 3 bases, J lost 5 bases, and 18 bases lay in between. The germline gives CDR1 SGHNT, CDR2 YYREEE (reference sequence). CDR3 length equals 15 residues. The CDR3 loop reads CASSSAGVLLHEQYF. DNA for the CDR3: TGTGCCAGCAGCTCGGCAGGGGTGCTTCTCCACGAGCAGTACTTC.

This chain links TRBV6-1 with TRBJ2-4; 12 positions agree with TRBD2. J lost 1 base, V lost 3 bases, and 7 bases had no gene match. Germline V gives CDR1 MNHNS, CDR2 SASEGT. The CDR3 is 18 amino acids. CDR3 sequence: CASSEVLAGGGAKNIQYF. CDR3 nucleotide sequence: TGTGCCAGCAGTGAGGTCCTAGCGGGAGGGGGGGCCAAAAACATTCAGTACTTC.

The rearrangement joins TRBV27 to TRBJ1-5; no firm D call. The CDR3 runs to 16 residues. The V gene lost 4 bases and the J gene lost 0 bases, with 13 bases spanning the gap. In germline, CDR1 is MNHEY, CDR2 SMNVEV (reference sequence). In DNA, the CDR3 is TGTGCCAGCAGTTCGGGATTAGGAGGTAGCAATCAGCCCCAGCATTTT. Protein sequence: CASSSGLGGSNQPQHF.